The TCR beta chain under discussion was sequenced for a study of control samples from healthy donors and cancer patients (TCRdb year 2020). The library was produced with the immunoSEQ multiplex PCR assay. Not all clones reach the TCRdb copy of this immuneACCESS table, which keeps in-frame sequences only. Checked studies attribute under half of the gap to unresolved V genes and leave the rest unexplained. The sample table shows 70,000 to 90,000 clones, and about 94% are seen once. The top ten clonotypes cover 4.5% to 6% of the sample. In the case of this clone: Its antigen is still unknown. No much larger clone exists at a distance of one base, and base qualities are not known.

CDR1 and CDR2 (KGHDR, SFDVKD) derive from the germline V gene. Measured from the cysteine to the phenylalanine, the CDR3 is 17 residues long. The entry retains the CDR3 DNA only, 51 bases that are in frame from base 1. V lost 5 bases and J lost 1 base; the stretch between them is 17 bases long. The sequencing input was blood. This clonotype originated in a woman aged 18-29 years in good health. The sequence is built from TRBV24-1 and TRBJ1-5, and the D gene may be TRBD1, 6 bases matching. The CDR3 in this case is CATSASLGDRSNQPQHF. The nucleotides are TGTGCCACCAGTGCTTCTCTAGGAGACAGGAGCAATCAGCCCCAGCATTTT.